This T cell receptor beta chain was recovered during a study of monozygotic twins with inflammatory bowel disease. Study findings and constraints: The co-twins with IBD showed lower TCRbeta diversity (inverse Simpson) than their healthy siblings. No difference was seen in repertoire similarity between concordant and discordant twins, possibly from limited power.

After re-calling the 5' RACE reads, TCRdb lists one entry per CDR3 protein, DNA absent. Recorded for this sample: 350,000 to 400,000 distinct CDR3 sequences. Germline V CDR1 and CDR2: SGDLS, YYNGEE. The CDR3 totals 13 residues. About this clonotype itself: Its antigen is unknown.

The clonotype was recovered from a human donor with ulcerative colitis or Crohn's disease, or a healthy co-twin of an affected twin (not recorded which). V and J are TRBV9 and TRBJ1-2; TCRdb's D call of TRBD1 is untestable without DNA. What was sequenced was blood. This CDR3 reads CASSVMTGDGYTF. The full variable domain, in which reference TRBV9 and TRBJ1-2 provide the parts outside the CDR3, is DSGVTQTPKHLITATGQRVTLRCSPRSGDLSVYWYQQSLDQGLQFLIQYYNGEERAKGNILERFSAQQFPDLHSELNLSSLELGDSALYFCASSVMTGDGYTFGSGTRLTVV.